One sample yielded the 30 T cell receptor beta chains listed below, sequenced in a study of T-cell memory formation after mild COVID-19. TCRdb processed the 5' RACE reads anew with MiXCR; each CDR3 protein has one entry. The sample shows 120,000 to 150,000 distinct CDR3 sequences, about 14% of them seen only once. Sequenced sample: PBMCs or a T cell subset sorted from them (not recorded which). These receptors all come from an adult woman who had mild COVID-19 (a few samples of this study predate the infection). Cell type and time point are not known.

This clonotype was found a few times. V gene TRBV9 combines with J gene TRBJ2-1; the D is unclear. This CDR3 is 12 amino acids long. Germline V gene sequence: CDR1 SGDLS, CDR2 YYNGEE. The V end lost 2 bases, the J end lost 7 bases, and 7 bases lay between the germline ends. This CDR3 reads CASSVDRNEQFF. CDR3 DNA sequence: TGTGCCAGCAGCGTTGATAGAAATGAGCAGTTCTTC.

The chain has TRBV9 and TRBJ2-3; weak D call: TRBD1 (6 bases). CDR1 and CDR2 from the germline V gene are SGDLS and YYNGEE. The CDR3 runs 16 residues. V was cut by 5 bases and J by 0 bases, with 16 bases left in between. CDR3 sequence: CASSEGSGVSTDTQYF. The CDR3 DNA reads TGTGCCAGCAGTGAGGGGTCAGGGGTCAGCACAGATACGCAGTATTTT.

This clonotype showed up many times. The V and J genes are TRBV6-5 and TRBJ2-2; 7 bases fit TRBD1. Germline loops: CDR1 MNHEY, CDR2 SVGAGI. This CDR3 has 16 residues. Unmatched junction bases numbered 5, after V lost 4 bases and J lost 0 bases. CDR3 DNA sequence: TGTGCCAGCAGTTTTACCGGGACAGCGAACACCGGGGAGCTGTTTTTT. Translation gives CASSFTGTANTGELFF.

This clonotype was seen many times. CDR3 in DNA: TGTGCCAGCAGCTTAGTGCATCAGGAGACCCAGTACTTC. Protein product: CASSLVHQETQYF. The J gene is TRBJ2-5, the V gene TRBV7-9; the D is unclear. Trimming removed 1 base at V and 5 bases at J, with 8 bases between. Germline-derived CDR1 and CDR2 are SEHNR and FQNEAQ (reference sequence). The CDR3 is 13 residues long.

This clonotype has only a few counts. The chain combines TRBV19 with TRBJ2-1, with D maybe TRBD2 (5 bases). Germline V gene data show CDR1 as LNHDA and CDR2 as SQIVND (reference sequence). The CDR3 runs to 16 residues. Deletions cut 3 bases from V and 8 bases from J, with 20 bases between. The CDR3 DNA reads as TGTGCCAGTAGTATTGCCAGGTCCGGGAAGTGGGATGAGCAGTTCTTC. Translated: CASSIARSGKWDEQFF.

The chain has TRBV7-2 and TRBJ2-7; TRBD2 is a possible D gene (5 bases). Between the trimmed V and J ends, which lost 6 bases and 2 bases, there was a span of 11 bases. The CDR3 consists of 13 residues. Germline CDR1 SGHTA, CDR2 FQGNSA. In nucleotides, the CDR3 is TGTGCCAGCAGGAGTGAGGGAACCTACGAGCAGTACTTC. Its translation is CASRSEGTYEQYF.

This clonotype turned up a few times. This chain connects TRBV5-1 to TRBJ2-2; 8 bases align to TRBD1. The V gene's germline CDR1 is SGHRS and CDR2 YFSETQ. The CDR3 is 16 amino acids. J was trimmed by 5 bases and V by 0 bases; bases with no gene match: 6. The DNA for the CDR3 is TGCGCCAGCAGCTTGGCCGCGACAGGGGAAACCGGGGAGCTGTTTTTT. This sequence encodes CASSLAATGETGELFF.

This clonotype has a handful of counts. This chain joins TRBV9 and TRBJ2-1, with 15 positions matching TRBD2. Germline V lookup: CDR1 SGDLS, CDR2 YYNGEE. After removal of 3 bases from V and 6 bases from J, the junction contained 10 bases not matched to a gene. The CDR3 sequence is 18 residues long. CDR3 in amino acids: CASSDGLAGGALRNEQFF. The DNA for the CDR3 is TGTGCCAGCAGCGACGGACTAGCGGGAGGGGCCTTACGCAATGAGCAGTTCTTC.

This clonotype has more than one count but fewer than ten. The rearrangement links TRBV6-2 or TRBV6-3 to TRBJ1-1; TRBD1 is a possible D gene (5 bases). The CDR3 runs 12 residues. The germline V and J ends were trimmed by 7 bases and 10 bases, with 16 bases remaining between them. CDR1 is MNHEY, CDR2 SVGEGT, per germline. Written as DNA, the CDR3 is TGTGCCAGCACTTATCGGGGGGATGGAGCTTTCTTT. It codes for CASTYRGDGAFF.

The chain uses TRBV7-9 and TRBJ2-1; TRBD2 aligns across 11 bases. J lost 7 bases, V lost 9 bases, and 8 bases had no gene match. This CDR3 spans 14 amino acids. The germline CDR1 and CDR2 sequences are SEHNR and FQNEAQ (reference sequence). CDR3 nucleotides: TGTGCCAGTGTACTAGCGGGAGTGGGTAATGAGCAGTTCTTC. This codes for CASVLAGVGNEQFF. The whole variable domain, filled in from reference TRBV7-9 and TRBJ2-1, reads DTGVSQNPRHKITKRGQNVTFRCDPISEHNRLYWYRQTLGQGPEFLTYFQNEAQLEKSRLLSDRFSAERPKGSFSTLEIQRTEQGDSAMYLCASVLAGVGNEQFFGPGTRLTVL.

The chain combines TRBV5-1 with TRBJ2-7; 8 nucleotides match TRBD1. J gave up 2 bases and V 7 bases, and 8 bases lay outside the gene matches. The CDR3 length is 14 residues. The germline CDR1 and CDR2 sequences are SGHRS and YFSETQ. The CDR3 loop reads CASGTGTGAYEQYF. DNA of the CDR3: TGCGCCAGCGGAACCGGGACAGGTGCCTACGAGCAGTACTTC.

This chain uses TRBV20-1 with TRBJ1-1, with unresolved D. Looked up from germline, CDR1 is DFQATT and CDR2 is SNEGSKA (reference sequence). Trimming removed 0 bases from V and 0 bases from J, with 17 bases in between. The CDR3 has 17 amino acids. DNA for the CDR3: TGCAGTGCTAGAGATCCCAGGATGGGCTTCATGAACACTGAAGCTTTCTTT. Translating gives CSARDPRMGFMNTEAFF.

The sample holds a few counts of this clonotype. Germline is not matched at one junction end, which may reflect a read error. CDR3 in amino acids: CASRIFAGNIEAFF. In nucleotides, the CDR3 is TGTGCCAGCAGGATCTTCGCAGGGAACATTGAAGCTTTCTTT. The chain links TRBV2 to TRBJ1-1, with D possibly being TRBD1 (5 bases). There are 14 residues in the CDR3. Germline-derived CDR1 and CDR2 are SNHLY and FYNNEI.

V and J are TRBV11-2 and TRBJ2-1; D might be TRBD1 (5 bases). The CDR3 is 13 amino acids. V dropped 8 bases and J dropped 10 bases, with 18 bases sitting between them. Per the germline V gene, CDR1 is SGHAT and CDR2 is FQNNGV. The chain's CDR3 is CASHPQNKGEQFF. The CDR3 coding sequence is TGTGCCAGCCACCCCCAAAATAAGGGGGAGCAGTTCTTC.

This clonotype occurred many times. The J gene is TRBJ2-7, the V gene TRBV5-5; D is undetermined. There are 13 residues in the CDR3. Germline CDR1 and CDR2: SGHKS and YYEKEE (reference sequence). V dropped 0 bases and J dropped 0 bases, with 4 bases sitting between them. CDR3 coding DNA: TGTGCCAGCAGCTTGGACACCTCCTACGAGCAGTACTTC. Its translation: CASSLDTSYEQYF.

This clonotype was seen at least ten times. The chain recombines TRBV12-3 or TRBV12-4 with TRBJ1-4; no clear D. This CDR3 is 14 amino acids long. With 2 bases removed from V and 6 bases from J, the gap between germline ends came to 10 bases. The CDR3 region is CASSLHLVDEKLFF. In nucleotides, the CDR3 is TGTGCCAGCAGTTTACACTTGGTTGATGAAAAACTGTTTTTT.

The table lists this clonotype with a few counts. The chain joins TRBV4-1 to TRBJ2-3; TRBD1 agrees at 8 bases. This CDR3 has 15 amino acids. CDR1 is MGHRA, CDR2 YSYEKL, per germline. J lost 8 bases, V lost 2 bases, and 9 bases had no gene match. This chain's CDR3 is CASSQHGQGVSTQYF. The CDR3 DNA reads TGCGCCAGCAGCCAACATGGACAGGGAGTCTCTACGCAGTATTTT.

Only a few counts were recorded for this clonotype. This rearrangement joins TRBV6-2 or TRBV6-3 to TRBJ1-2, with D possibly matching TRBD1 (6 bases). The CDR3 extends over 18 amino acids. The ends were cut back, 2 bases at V and 4 bases at J, with 23 bases in the middle. The germline CDR1 and CDR2 sequences are MNHEY and SVGEGT. In DNA form, the CDR3 reads TGTGCCAGCAGTTACCCCTCACCATTCACCGAGGGGGGCTATGGCTACACCTTC. Encoded protein: CASSYPSPFTEGGYGYTF.

This clonotype was recorded at least ten times. This sequence joins TRBV7-6 and TRBJ2-7; D is perhaps TRBD2 (6 bases). Germline CDR1 and CDR2: SGHVS and FNYEAQ. The CDR3 runs 13 residues. Trimming shortened V by 2 bases and J by 4 bases, and 9 bases separated the two germline ends. CDR3 in amino acids: CASSLPGGYEQYF. In nucleotides, the CDR3 is TGTGCCAGCAGCTTACCCGGGGGATACGAGCAGTACTTC.

This clonotype occurred many times. This chain joins TRBV20-1 and TRBJ2-7, with no clear D. This CDR3 contains 15 residues. The V and J ends lost 6 bases and 4 bases respectively, with 22 bases between them. The germline V gene has CDR1 DFQATT and CDR2 SNEGSKA (reference sequence). Here the CDR3 reads CSAPGPLRSRYEQYF. For the CDR3, the DNA is TGCAGTGCCCCCGGACCACTGCGATCACGTTACGAGCAGTACTTC.

The chain links TRBV4-2 to TRBJ2-7, with D maybe TRBD2 (7 bases). CDR1 is LGHNA and CDR2 is YNFKEQ in the germline V gene. The ends were cut back, 3 bases at V and 4 bases at J, with 19 bases in the middle. The CDR3 covers 16 residues. CDR3 residues: CASSHLGAGTQYEQYF. DNA of the CDR3: TGTGCCAGCAGCCACTTGGGAGCGGGGACACAATACGAGCAGTACTTC.

This clonotype appeared a few times. This rearrangement joins TRBV13 to TRBJ2-4; D ambiguous. CDR1 and CDR2 (germline): PRHDT, FYEKMQ (reference sequence). This CDR3 comprises 13 residues. V lost 4 bases, J lost 7 bases, and 11 bases lay in between. The CDR3 region has the DNA TGTGCCAGCAGCTCCTCGGGTTGGAACATTCAGTACTTC. It encodes CASSSSGWNIQYF.

This clonotype was detected only a few times. The chain joins TRBV20-1 to TRBJ1-3; D is undetermined. The germline gives CDR1 DFQATT, CDR2 SNEGSKA (reference sequence). There are 14 residues in the CDR3. V was clipped by 0 bases and J by 0 bases, with 6 bases between them. The CDR3 protein is CSARDLGSGNTIYF. CDR3 nucleotides: TGCAGTGCTAGAGATCTGGGCTCTGGAAACACCATATATTTT.

The sample holds a few counts of this clonotype. This chain uses TRBV11-2 with TRBJ2-3, with 9 bases lining up with TRBD2. The CDR3 has 16 residues. CDR1 and CDR2 (germline): SGHAT, FQNNGV. Trimming removed 2 bases from V and 2 bases from J; junction bases left unmatched: 5. CDR3 in amino acids: CASSLSPSGATDTQYF. As DNA, the CDR3 is TGTGCCAGCAGCTTATCCCCTAGCGGGGCCACAGATACGCAGTATTTT.

This clonotype was found a few times. Sequence at one end of the junction differs from germline and may be a read error. V and J are TRBV9 and TRBJ2-1; the D is unclear. The CDR3 runs to 8 residues. The V gene's germline CDR1 is SGDLS and CDR2 YYNGEE. The CDR3 nucleotides read TGTGCCAGCAGCGTCAGGATCTTC. Amino acids: CASSVRIF.

This chain links TRBV4-1 with TRBJ2-1; weak D call: TRBD1 (5 bases). The ends were cut back, 2 bases at V and 3 bases at J, with 23 bases in the middle. The CDR3 loop spans 19 amino acids. Germline V gene data show CDR1 as MGHRA and CDR2 as YSYEKL. CDR3 region: CASSQRPETVGSFYNEQFF. The CDR3 bases are TGCGCCAGCAGCCAACGCCCTGAGACAGTGGGGTCCTTCTACAATGAGCAGTTCTTC.

This clonotype was seen many times. The chain recombines TRBV7-9 with TRBJ2-1; D is unresolved. The germline V and J ends were trimmed by 3 bases and 8 bases, with 5 bases remaining between them. CDR3 length: 11 amino acids. Germline V gene sequence: CDR1 SEHNR, CDR2 FQNEAQ (reference sequence). The CDR3 loop is CASSLGDEQFF. The CDR3 DNA is TGTGCCAGCAGCTTGGGTGATGAGCAGTTCTTC.

This clonotype was counted many times. This rearrangement joins TRBV7-9 to TRBJ2-7, with D possibly being TRBD1 (5 bases). The length of the CDR3 is 15 residues. Germline lookup yields CDR1 SEHNR and CDR2 FQNEAQ (reference sequence). Trimming took 1 base from V and 7 from J, leaving 17 bases between them. The CDR3 nucleotides are TGTGCCAGCAGCTTAGTGGGGCAGGGTGCGCAGGAGCAGTACTTC. It encodes CASSLVGQGAQEQYF.

The chain combines TRBV6-5 with TRBJ2-6; 13 bases are a match to TRBD2. In germline, CDR1 is MNHEY, CDR2 SVGAGI. The V and J ends lost 8 bases and 3 bases, in that order; junction bases with no gene match: 7. The CDR3 consists of 17 residues. CDR3 sequence (DNA): TGTGCCAGCGTAGGACTAGCGGGAGATGTTGGGGCCAACGTCCTGACTTTC. It translates to CASVGLAGDVGANVLTF.

The chain joins TRBV6-5 to TRBJ1-2, with TRBD1 identical over 8 bases. With 6 bases clipped from V and 8 bases from J, the junction kept 8 bases outside the gene matches. The CDR3 extends over 13 amino acids. The germline gives CDR1 MNHEY, CDR2 SVGAGI. For the CDR3, the DNA is TGTGCCAGCAGCCTGACAGGGGCGGGGGGCTACACCTTC. Translation gives CASSLTGAGGYTF.